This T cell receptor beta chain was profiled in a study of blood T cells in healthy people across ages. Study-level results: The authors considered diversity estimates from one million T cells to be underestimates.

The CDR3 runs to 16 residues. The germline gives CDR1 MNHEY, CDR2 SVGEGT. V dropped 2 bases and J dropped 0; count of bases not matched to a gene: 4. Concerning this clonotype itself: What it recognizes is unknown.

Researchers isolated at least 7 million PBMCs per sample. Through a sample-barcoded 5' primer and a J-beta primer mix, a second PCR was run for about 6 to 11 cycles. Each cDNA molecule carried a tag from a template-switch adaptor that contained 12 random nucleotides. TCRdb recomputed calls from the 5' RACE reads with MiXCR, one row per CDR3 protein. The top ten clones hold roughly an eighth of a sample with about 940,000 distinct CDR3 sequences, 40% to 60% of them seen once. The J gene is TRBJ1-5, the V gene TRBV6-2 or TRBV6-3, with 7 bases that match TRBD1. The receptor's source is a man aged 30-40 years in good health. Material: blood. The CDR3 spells CASSYHGTASNQPQHF. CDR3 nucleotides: TGTGCCAGCAGTTACCATGGGACAGCTAGCAATCAGCCCCAGCATTTT.